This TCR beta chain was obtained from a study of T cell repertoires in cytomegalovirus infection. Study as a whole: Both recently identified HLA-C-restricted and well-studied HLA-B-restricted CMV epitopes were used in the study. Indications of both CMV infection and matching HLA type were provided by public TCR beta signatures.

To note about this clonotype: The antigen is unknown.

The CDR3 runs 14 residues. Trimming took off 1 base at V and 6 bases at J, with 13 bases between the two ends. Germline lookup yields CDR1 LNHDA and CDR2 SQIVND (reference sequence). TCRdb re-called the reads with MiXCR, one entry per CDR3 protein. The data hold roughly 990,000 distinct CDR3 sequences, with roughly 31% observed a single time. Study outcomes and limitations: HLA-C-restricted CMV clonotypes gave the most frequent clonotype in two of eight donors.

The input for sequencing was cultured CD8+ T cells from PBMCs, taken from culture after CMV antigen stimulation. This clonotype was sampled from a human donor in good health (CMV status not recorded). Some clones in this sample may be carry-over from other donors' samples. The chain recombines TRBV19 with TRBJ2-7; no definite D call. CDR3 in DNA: TGTGCCAGTAGTATAGGGGTGGAAGGGTCCGAGCAGTACTTC. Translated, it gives CASSIGVEGSEQYF.